This T cell receptor (beta chain) was recovered during a study of T cell responses to AZD1222 COVID-19 vaccine. The method was immunoSEQ multiplex PCR; TCRdb's version includes in-frame clones alone and lacks a portion of them. The data contain around 180,000 clones, 80% to 90% of them singletons. This specimen consisted of peripheral blood, obtained on day 0 of AZD1222 vaccination. This receptor was obtained from an adult in good health.

CDR3 DNA sequence: TGCGCCAGCAGCCAAGATGGGTACACTGAAGCTTTCTTT. Translation gives CASSQDGYTEAFF. The chain uses TRBV4-1 and TRBJ1-1; D not resolved. The V end lost 0 bases, the J end lost 3 bases, and 5 bases lay between the germline ends. This CDR3 is built from 13 residues. The germline CDR1 and CDR2 sequences are MGHRA and YSYEKL.